Sequencing of this T cell receptor beta chain was carried out in a study of cytomegalovirus exposure and HLA in healthy donors. General study results and limits: A later analysis revealed that TCR association rates differed between HLA loci, peaking at DRB1 and bottoming out at HLA-C.

Germline assignment: CDR1 MNHEY and CDR2 SMNVEV (reference sequence). J lost 0 bases, V lost 6 bases, and 2 bases had no gene match. CDR3 length: 14 residues. In the PCR, 60 Vbeta and 13 Jbeta primers were used. Sequenced by immunoSEQ multiplex PCR; TCRdb stores in-frame clones only, minus some. In the table there are about 120,000 clones, approximately 82% of which are singletons. Comment on this clone: Its antigen is unidentified.

The source of this sequence is a man aged 30 to 39 in good health and CMV-seropositive. The chain joins TRBV27 to TRBJ1-5; TRBD1 matches 7 bases. Sequencing input: PBMCs. CDR3 amino acids: CASSHRGSNQPQHF. In nucleotides, the CDR3 is TGTGCCAGCAGCCACAGGGGTAGCAATCAGCCCCAGCATTTT.